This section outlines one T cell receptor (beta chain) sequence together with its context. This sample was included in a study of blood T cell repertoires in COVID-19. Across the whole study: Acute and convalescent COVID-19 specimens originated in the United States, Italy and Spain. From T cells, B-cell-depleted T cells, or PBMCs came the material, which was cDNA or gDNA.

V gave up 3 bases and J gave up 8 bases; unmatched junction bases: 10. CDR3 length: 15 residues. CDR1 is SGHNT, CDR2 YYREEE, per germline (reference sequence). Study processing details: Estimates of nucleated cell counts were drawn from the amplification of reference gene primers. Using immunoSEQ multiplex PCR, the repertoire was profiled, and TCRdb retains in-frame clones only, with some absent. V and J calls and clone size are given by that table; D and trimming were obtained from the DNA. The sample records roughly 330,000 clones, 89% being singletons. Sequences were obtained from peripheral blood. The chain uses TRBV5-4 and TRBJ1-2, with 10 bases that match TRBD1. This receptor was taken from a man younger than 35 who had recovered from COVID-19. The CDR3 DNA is TGTGCCAGCAGCTCGCGACAGGGGGCCCCGGACGGCTACACCTTC. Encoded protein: CASSSRQGAPDGYTF.